The 26 T cell receptor beta chains below all came from one sample that was sequenced in a study of blood T cell repertoires in COVID-19. TCRdb's table, derived via immunoSEQ multiplex PCR, lists solely in-frame clones and lacks some. This sample has some 350,000 clones, with around 87% found just once. The sequenced material came from peripheral blood. The source of these receptors is a human donor in a cohort sampled during active COVID-19.

The chain has TRBV28 and TRBJ1-4; a weak D match, TRBD1 (6 bases). Trimming stripped 6 bases from V and 8 bases from J, with 13 bases between. The CDR3 sequence is 13 residues long. The germline CDR1 and CDR2 sequences are MDHEN and SYDVKM. The CDR3 sequence: CASSPPGGEKLFF. In DNA, the CDR3 is TGTGCCAGCAGCCCACCGGGGGGCGAAAAACTGTTTTTT.

The V gene is TRBV27, the J gene TRBJ2-7; 7 bases are shared with TRBD2. Germline CDR1 and CDR2: MNHEY and SMNVEV (reference sequence). V trimming: 4 bases; J trimming: 4 bases; junction bases outside the gene matches: 16. This CDR3 has 17 residues. CDR3 loop: CASSSLTRGGVGYEQYF. CDR3 sequence (DNA): TGTGCCAGCAGTTCGCTAACTCGGGGAGGGGTCGGTTACGAGCAGTACTTC.

With regard to this clone: Its ends do not fully match the called genes, so a read error is possible. This rearrangement joins TRBV7-8 to TRBJ2-6; D is perhaps TRBD2 (6 bases). CDR3 length: 17 amino acids. From germline, CDR1 is SGHVS and CDR2 FQNEAQ. The CDR3 region is CASRLREVNSGANVLTF. Here the CDR3 DNA reads TGTGCCAGCCGCTTGAGGGAGGTCAACTCTGGGGCCAACGTCCTGACTTTC.

The rearrangement uses TRBV19 and TRBJ2-7, with D possibly being TRBD2 (7 bases). CDR3 length: 15 residues. V gave up 3 bases and J gave up 7 bases, with 19 bases separating them. Per germline, CDR1 LNHDA and CDR2 SQIVND (reference sequence). The CDR3 DNA reads TGTGCCAGTAGTATGCTCGGGGCGGCGGGGGCTGAGCAGTACTTC. It is translated as CASSMLGAAGAEQYF.

The chain carries TRBV7-9 and TRBJ1-3; D unresolved. V lost 5 bases and J lost 0, with 14 bases in between. Germline V CDR1 and CDR2: SEHNR, FQNEAQ (reference sequence). The CDR3 is 16 amino acids. The CDR3 loop is CASSPTRPNSGNTIYF. The DNA of the CDR3 is TGTGCCAGCAGCCCAACCAGGCCAAACTCTGGAAACACCATATATTTT.

The V and J genes are TRBV7-2 and TRBJ1-3; no definite D call. The CDR3 has 15 residues. Germline CDR1 and CDR2: SGHTA and FQGNSA. V was trimmed by 5 bases and J by 0 bases, leaving 11 bases between them. The DNA for the CDR3 is TGTGCCAGCAGCCCCCAGGTGGACTCTGGAAACACCATATATTTT. Its protein product is CASSPQVDSGNTIYF.

This rearrangement joins TRBV11-2 to TRBJ2-7; 13 nucleotides align to TRBD2. CDR3 length equals 15 residues. With 5 bases clipped from V and 3 bases from J, the junction kept 4 bases outside the gene matches. Per the germline V gene, CDR1 is SGHAT and CDR2 is FQNNGV. Written as DNA, the CDR3 is TGTGCCAGCAGCAAACTAGCGGGGGGGATCTACGAGCAGTACTTC. Translating it yields CASSKLAGGIYEQYF. The variable domain in full, completed from reference TRBV11-2 and TRBJ2-7, reads EAGVAQSPRYKIIEKRQSVAFWCNPISGHATLYWYQQILGQGPKLLIQFQNNGVVDDSQLPKDRFSAERLKGVDSTLKIQPAKLEDSAVYLCASSKLAGGIYEQYFGPGTRLTVT.

The rearrangement uses TRBV5-1 and TRBJ2-7; no clear D. The V and J ends lost 3 bases and 5 bases respectively, with 12 bases between them. In germline, CDR1 is SGHRS, CDR2 YFSETQ. CDR3 length equals 13 residues. The CDR3 DNA sequence: TGCGCCAGCAGCTCGGCGGAACTGCACGAGCAGTACTTC. Encoded protein: CASSSAELHEQYF.

A word on this clone: Possible read error: a much larger clone is one base away. Other DNA sequences from this sample encode an identical CDR3 as well. The CDR3 region is CAKRSGRGNYGYTF. The CDR3 region has the DNA TGTGCGAAACGGTCGGGCAGGGGAAACTATGGCTACACCTTC. The chain has TRBV12-1 and TRBJ1-2; the table names TRBD1, a call not compared with the DNA. TRBV12-1 is assigned pseudogene status. The CDR3 covers 14 residues.

The V and J genes are TRBV28 and TRBJ2-7; TRBD1 matches at 9 bases. The CDR3 has 15 residues. Germline CDR1 and CDR2: MDHEN and SYDVKM. V shed 7 bases, J shed 4 bases, and the junction held 11 bases outside the gene matches. The DNA of the CDR3 is TGTGCCAGCACCCGGGGACAGGGAGGAGGGTACGAGCAGTACTTC. Its protein product is CASTRGQGGGYEQYF.

The rearrangement uses TRBV21-1 and TRBJ2-7; the tabulated D call, TRBD1, remains unverified against the DNA. TRBV21-1 is described as a pseudogene. The CDR3 is 17 amino acids. CDR3 in DNA: TGTGCCAGCAGCAAAGTTGGGGACAGGGTATCAAAGTACGAGCAGTACTTC. It encodes CASSKVGDRVSKYEQYF.

The V call is TRBV11-3, the J call TRBJ2-2, with D uncertain. This CDR3 has 12 residues. CDR1 is SGHNT and CDR2 is YENEEA in the germline V gene. The V gene lost 6 bases and the J gene lost 6 bases, with 8 bases spanning the gap. CDR3 loop: CASSSNPGELFF. In DNA, the CDR3 is TGTGCCAGCAGTTCTAATCCCGGGGAGCTGTTTTTT.

The chain recombines TRBV7-6 with TRBJ2-5; 7 bases are shared with TRBD1. Trimming at V came to 5 bases and at J to 1 base, leaving 4 bases not matched to a gene. The CDR3 has 14 amino acids. Germline V lookup: CDR1 SGHVS, CDR2 FNYEAQ. CDR3 sequence reads: CASSLGTVQETQYF. CDR3 coding DNA: TGTGCCAGCAGCCTTGGGACAGTCCAAGAGACCCAGTACTTC.

In DNA, the CDR3 is TGTGCCAGCAGTGTAAATCCCGACACTGAAGCTTTCTTT. Encoded protein: CASSVNPDTEAFF. V gene TRBV2 combines with J gene TRBJ1-1, with no clear D. The CDR3 runs to 13 residues. Germline CDR1 is SNHLY and CDR2 is FYNNEI. The V gene lost 4 bases and the J gene lost 3 bases, with 9 bases spanning the gap.

The chain recombines TRBV9 with TRBJ1-4, with D maybe TRBD1 (5 bases). The CDR3 length is 13 residues. Germline values: CDR1 SGDLS, CDR2 YYNGEE. Trimming left V 4 bases short and J 5 bases short, with 9 bases between. For the CDR3, the DNA is TGTGCCAGCAGCCCTGACAGCAATGAAAAACTGTTTTTT. Its translation is CASSPDSNEKLFF.

This sequence joins TRBV10-1 and TRBJ2-1; 8 bases align to TRBD2. V gave up 4 bases and J gave up 7 bases; unmatched junction bases: 9. Germline V gene lookup returns CDR1 WNHNN and CDR2 SYGVQD (reference sequence). This CDR3 has 15 amino acids. The chain's CDR3 is CASSGTGGPGNEQFF. CDR3 nucleotides: TGCGCCAGCAGTGGAACGGGAGGGCCGGGGAATGAGCAGTTCTTC.

V gene TRBV6-4 combines with J gene TRBJ2-2, with 10 positions matching TRBD2. The CDR3 is 14 residues long. Germline V gene sequence: CDR1 MRHNA, CDR2 SNTAGT. J lost 4 bases, V lost 6 bases, and 2 bases had no gene match. The chain's CDR3 is CASSSGGVTGELFF. Here the CDR3 DNA reads TGTGCCAGCAGCAGCGGGGGGGTCACCGGGGAGCTGTTTTTT.

The count of this clone is one. The chain carries TRBV6-5 and TRBJ2-1; 9 bases align to TRBD1. The V gene's germline CDR1 is MNHEY and CDR2 SVGAGI. There are 13 residues in the CDR3. The V and J ends lost 4 bases and 10 bases, in that order; junction bases with no gene match: 5. The CDR3 loop reads CASSSTGGREQFF. For the CDR3, the DNA is TGTGCCAGCAGTTCCACAGGGGGCAGGGAGCAGTTCTTC.

The V and J genes are TRBV7-9 and TRBJ1-3; D is unresolved. Trimming removed 1 base at V and 3 bases at J, with 7 bases between. The germline V gene has CDR1 SEHNR and CDR2 FQNEAQ (reference sequence). There are 14 residues in the CDR3. The CDR3 DNA reads as TGTGCCAGCAGCTTAGGAAACAGTGGAAACACCATATATTTT. This sequence encodes CASSLGNSGNTIYF.

In its sample, this clone was seen once. The V gene is TRBV5-1, the J gene TRBJ2-3; D gene uncertain. Germline CDR1 is SGHRS and CDR2 is YFSETQ. The germline V and J ends were trimmed by 2 bases and 2 bases, with 6 bases remaining between them. The CDR3 length is 13 residues. This chain's CDR3 is CASSFELTDTQYF. DNA of the CDR3: TGCGCCAGCAGCTTTGAACTCACAGATACGCAGTATTTT.

The chain links TRBV19 to TRBJ1-5, with TRBD1 matching 7 bases. The CDR3 has 18 amino acids. Unmatched junction bases numbered 16, after V lost 7 bases and J lost 1 base. Germline CDR1 and CDR2: LNHDA and SQIVND (reference sequence). The CDR3 DNA reads as TGTGCCAGTACCACGACAGGGTCAGTAAAAATAAGCAATCAGCCCCAGCATTTT. It translates to CASTTTGSVKISNQPQHF.

CDR3 in amino acids: CASSLASAGGPRTGELFF. The CDR3 DNA reads TGTGCCAGCAGCTTAGCATCTGCGGGGGGGCCGAGAACCGGGGAGCTGTTTTTT. V and J are TRBV7-8 and TRBJ2-2; TRBD2 agrees at 9 bases. Germline lookup yields CDR1 SGHVS and CDR2 FQNEAQ. The CDR3 has 18 amino acids. After removal of 0 bases from V and 5 bases from J, the junction contained 10 bases not matched to a gene.

The CDR3 DNA reads TGCGCCAGCAGCCAAGATCAGCGGGGATCCTACGAGCAGTACTTC. Its protein product is CASSQDQRGSYEQYF. V gene TRBV4-1 combines with J gene TRBJ2-7, with TRBD2 matching 7 bases. Trimming cost V 0 bases and J 1 base; bases outside gene matches: 3. Germline loops: CDR1 MGHRA, CDR2 YSYEKL. CDR3 length: 15 residues.

The chain carries TRBV6-6 and TRBJ2-7; a possible D gene is TRBD1 (5 bases). The CDR3 has 15 amino acids. Trimming stripped 7 bases from V and 2 bases from J, with 18 bases between. Germline-derived CDR1 and CDR2 are MNHNY and SVGAGI (reference sequence). CDR3 loop: CASNHEVGRAYEQYF. The CDR3 DNA sequence: TGTGCCAGCAATCACGAGGTCGGCAGGGCCTACGAGCAGTACTTC.

This chain uses TRBV7-8 with TRBJ2-7, with 9 positions matching TRBD2. CDR1 is SGHVS and CDR2 is FQNEAQ in the germline V gene. With 1 base clipped from V and 3 bases from J, the junction kept 4 bases outside the gene matches. The CDR3 spans 15 residues. CDR3 amino acids: CASSLERGAHYEQYF. DNA for the CDR3: TGTGCCAGCAGCTTAGAGCGGGGGGCCCACTACGAGCAGTACTTC.

The chain combines TRBV6-1 with TRBJ2-5, with a possible D match to TRBD2 (6 bases). Trimming left V 2 bases short and J 7 bases short, with 17 bases between. Looked up from germline, CDR1 is MNHNS and CDR2 is SASEGT. The CDR3 spans 15 residues. CDR3 nucleotide sequence: TGTGCCAGCAGTGAATTAGCCGGGGGAATTATGACCCAGTACTTC. Its protein product is CASSELAGGIMTQYF.